These 11 T cell receptor beta chains came from one sample sequenced in a study of T cell responses to AZD1222 COVID-19 vaccine. Sequencing was performed with immunoSEQ multiplex PCR; in TCRdb, only in-frame clones are kept and a portion is missing. This table holds tens of thousands of clones, 65% to 85% found once. Sequenced material: peripheral blood, taken 28 days after the second AZD1222 dose. The receptors here all came from an adult who received the AZD1222 COVID-19 vaccine.

The chain has TRBV28 and TRBJ1-4, with a possible D match to TRBD1 (6 bases). Germline CDR1 is MDHEN and CDR2 is SYDVKM. The CDR3 sequence is 15 residues long. The ends were cut back, 4 bases at V and 3 bases at J, with 12 bases in the middle. The CDR3 DNA follows: TGTGCCAGCAGTTCTTGGGGGGCGGCTAATGAAAAACTGTTTTTT. Its protein product is CASSSWGAANEKLFF.

This chain links TRBV5-1 with TRBJ1-5; no clear D. This CDR3 spans 15 amino acids. The germline V gene has CDR1 SGHRS and CDR2 YFSETQ. The V and J ends lost 0 bases and 0 bases respectively, with 7 bases between them. CDR3 DNA sequence: TGCGCCAGCAGCTTGGAGGCAGATAGCAATCAGCCCCAGCATTTT. Protein sequence: CASSLEADSNQPQHF.

This chain connects TRBV5-1 to TRBJ2-2; no firm D call. Germline-derived CDR1 and CDR2 are SGHRS and YFSETQ. The CDR3 is 14 residues long. The ends were cut back, 0 bases at V and 1 base at J, with 4 bases in the middle. Here the CDR3 DNA reads TGCGCCAGCAGCTTGGTGGGGAACACCGGGGAGCTGTTTTTT. This encodes CASSLVGNTGELFF.

This clone showed up just a few times. The chain combines TRBV18 with TRBJ2-3, with TRBD1 identical over 8 bases. V lost 0 bases and J lost 4; bases outside the gene matches: 12. The CDR3 loop spans 18 amino acids. CDR1 and CDR2 from the germline V gene are KGHSH and LQKENI. The CDR3 loop reads CASSPPPSGGDDPDTQYF. CDR3 nucleotides: TGTGCCAGCTCACCACCTCCATCAGGGGGCGACGACCCAGATACGCAGTATTTT.

V usage is TRBV3-1 (or the pseudogene TRBV3-2) and J usage is TRBJ1-2; D may be TRBD1 (5 bases). Deletions cut 6 bases from V and 4 bases from J, with 12 bases between. The germline gives CDR1 LGHDT, CDR2 YNNKEL (reference sequence). CDR3 length: 13 amino acids. The chain's CDR3 is CASRPQGAYGYTF. The CDR3 DNA follows: TGTGCCAGCAGACCTCAAGGGGCCTATGGCTACACCTTC.

In its sample, this clone was seen once. The V call is TRBV6-1, the J call TRBJ1-4, with D unclear. The V end lost 1 base, the J end lost 7 bases, and 10 bases lay between the germline ends. The CDR3 extends over 14 amino acids. CDR1 and CDR2 from the germline V gene are MNHNS and SASEGT. CDR3 protein: CASSEGTSSEKLFF. As DNA, the CDR3 is TGTGCCAGCAGTGAAGGGACCAGTAGTGAAAAACTGTTTTTT.

V is TRBV27 and J is TRBJ1-4; D not certain. The germline V and J ends were trimmed by 3 bases and 8 bases, with 10 bases remaining between them. This CDR3 has 13 amino acids. Germline V gives CDR1 MNHEY, CDR2 SMNVEV (reference sequence). The CDR3 reads CASSLDAWEKLFF. The CDR3 DNA follows: TGTGCCAGCAGTTTGGATGCTTGGGAAAAACTGTTTTTT.

The gene calls are TRBV24-1 and TRBJ1-5; 9 bases are shared with TRBD1. CDR1 is KGHDR and CDR2 is SFDVKD in the germline V gene. The CDR3 has 16 residues. The V and J ends lost 3 bases and 3 bases, in that order; junction bases with no gene match: 5. CDR3 bases: TGTGCCACCAGTGATCGACAGGGGGGCCTCAATCAGCCCCAGCATTTT. Translated, it gives CATSDRQGGLNQPQHF.

The rearrangement uses TRBV3-1 (or the pseudogene TRBV3-2) and TRBJ2-5; D may be TRBD2 (5 bases). Trimming stripped 4 bases from V and 2 bases from J, with 14 bases between. This CDR3 comprises 15 residues. The germline V gene encodes CDR1 LGHDT and CDR2 YNNKEL (reference sequence). Written as DNA, the CDR3 is TGTGCCAGCAGCCCATCCCGGGGTCTTCAAGAGACCCAGTACTTC. It encodes CASSPSRGLQETQYF.

V and J are TRBV15 and TRBJ2-4, with D perhaps TRBD1 (5 bases). V was shortened by 3 bases and J by 7 bases, with 13 bases between the two germline ends. The germline V gene has CDR1 LNHNV and CDR2 YYDKDF (reference sequence). The CDR3 spans 14 residues. The CDR3 spells CATSRPGQKNIQYF. CDR3 nucleotides: TGTGCCACCAGCAGGCCAGGACAAAAGAACATTCAGTACTTC.

This chain connects TRBV11-3 to TRBJ1-1; no definite D call. The germline V gene encodes CDR1 SGHNT and CDR2 YENEEA. V lost 5 bases and J lost 4, with 11 bases in between. The CDR3 runs to 13 residues. The CDR3 loop reads CASSPDSSTEAFF. The CDR3 coding sequence is TGTGCCAGCAGCCCTGACTCTAGCACTGAAGCTTTCTTT.